The 27 T cell receptor beta chains below were found in one sample sequenced in a study of blood T cell repertoires in COVID-19. Produced via immunoSEQ multiplex PCR; TCRdb's table is partial and in-frame only. This table has 200,000 to 250,000 clones, approximately 90% appearing once. The specimen sequenced was PBMCs or T cells enriched from blood (not recorded which). Source of these receptors: a woman aged 25 to 39 with acute COVID-19.

The chain links TRBV7-2 to TRBJ1-1; D uncertain. There are 14 residues in the CDR3. The V and J ends lost 1 base and 4 bases respectively, with 10 bases between them. Germline V CDR1 and CDR2: SGHTA, FQGNSA. The CDR3 DNA sequence: TGTGCCAGCAGCTTAGAGGAGGGCAGCACTGAAGCTTTCTTT. Its protein is CASSLEEGSTEAFF.

This sequence joins TRBV9 and TRBJ2-1, with 9 bases fitting TRBD2. Germline V gene data show CDR1 as SGDLS and CDR2 as YYNGEE. V was clipped by 0 bases and J by 4 bases; unmatched bases: 5. The CDR3 is 16 amino acids. The CDR3 DNA is TGTGCCAGCAGCGTAGGGCCAGCGGGGGGTTACAATGAGCAGTTCTTC. This sequence encodes CASSVGPAGGYNEQFF.

A few counts support this clone. Here the CDR3 reads CASSERQDTSGYTF. CDR3 DNA sequence: TGTGCCAGCAGTGAGAGACAGGACACGAGCGGCTACACCTTC. The chain couples TRBV6-1 to TRBJ1-2; TRBD1 is a possible D gene (6 bases). The CDR3 is 14 amino acids. Germline CDR1 is MNHNS and CDR2 is SASEGT. V lost 3 bases, J lost 8 bases, and 16 bases lay in between.

This chain links TRBV25-1 with TRBJ2-1, with D possibly being TRBD2 (7 bases). The V end was cut by 1 base, the J end by 5 bases, with 12 bases between. CDR3 size: 15 residues. Germline V gene data show CDR1 as MGHDK and CDR2 as SYGVNS. CDR3: CASSELRGGNNEQFF. Here the CDR3 DNA reads TGTGCCAGCAGTGAATTGAGGGGGGGGAACAATGAGCAGTTCTTC.

The chain employs TRBV16 and TRBJ1-2, with D uncertain. The ends were cut back, 3 bases at V and 12 bases at J, with 14 bases in the middle. Germline V gives CDR1 KGHSY, CDR2 FQNENV. CDR3 size: 12 residues. The CDR3 is CASSQGWASNTF. The CDR3 nucleotides are TGTGCCAGCAGCCAGGGTTGGGCGAGCAACACCTTC.

The chain joins TRBV5-1 to TRBJ1-1; the match to TRBD1 covers 8 bases. The CDR3 is 17 residues long. In germline, CDR1 is SGHRS, CDR2 YFSETQ. The V segment lost 7 bases and the J segment 1 base; nucleotides outside the gene matches: 15. In nucleotides, the CDR3 is TGCGCCAGCCATCCAGGGGGCGCAGGCCATGGGAACACTGAAGCTTTCTTT. It yields the protein CASHPGGAGHGNTEAFF. Combining the CDR3 with reference TRBV5-1 and TRBJ1-1 gives the whole variable domain KAGVTQTPRYLIKTRGQQVTLSCSPISGHRSVSWYQQTPGQGLQFLFEYFSETQRNKGNFPGRFSGRQFSNSRSEMNVSTLELGDSALYLCASHPGGAGHGNTEAFFGQGTRLTVV.

This chain uses TRBV5-5 with TRBJ1-5; 7 bases line up with TRBD1. V shed 2 bases, J shed 5 bases, and the junction held 4 bases outside the gene matches. Germline V lookup: CDR1 SGHKS, CDR2 YYEKEE (reference sequence). The CDR3 runs to 14 residues. The CDR3 nucleotides are TGTGCCAGCAGCTTTCGGGACAGTTATCAGCCCCAGCATTTT. Its protein product is CASSFRDSYQPQHF.

The chain couples TRBV3-1 (or the pseudogene TRBV3-2) to TRBJ1-5, with a tentative D call TRBD1 (5 bases). This CDR3 has 17 residues. In germline, CDR1 is LGHDT, CDR2 YNNKEL (reference sequence). Deletions cut 4 bases from V and 2 bases from J, with 18 bases between. CDR3 sequence reads: CASSPQPQGWGNQPQHF. As DNA, the CDR3 is TGTGCCAGCAGCCCCCAACCTCAGGGATGGGGCAATCAGCCCCAGCATTTT.

The genes are TRBV30 and TRBJ1-1; 7 positions agree with TRBD1. CDR1 and CDR2 (germline): GTSNPN, SVGIG (reference sequence). V lost 3 bases and J lost 2; bases outside the gene matches: 6. The CDR3 runs 14 residues. CDR3 DNA: TGTGCCTGGAGGACTTACAGGGGTAACACTGAAGCTTTCTTT. This codes for CAWRTYRGNTEAFF. Filled out from reference TRBV30 and TRBJ1-1, the complete variable domain reads SQTIHQWPATLVQPVGSPLSLECTVEGTSNPNLYWYRQAAGRGLQLLFYSVGIGQISSEVPQNLSASRPQDRQFILSSKKLLLSDSGFYLCAWRTYRGNTEAFFGQGTRLTVV.

This clone appeared once. Other DNA sequences within the sample encode an identical CDR3. This chain links TRBV27 with TRBJ1-5, with no clear D. The germline V gene encodes CDR1 MNHEY and CDR2 SMNVEV (reference sequence). The V and J ends lost 0 bases and 7 bases respectively, with 10 bases between them. The CDR3 is made up of 14 amino acids. Written as DNA, the CDR3 is TGTGCCAGCAGTTTATCGGCAGGAGGGCAGCCCCAGCATTTT. This sequence encodes CASSLSAGGQPQHF.

This chain links TRBV15 with TRBJ2-7, with D possibly TRBD2 on 6 matching bases. The CDR3 extends over 13 amino acids. CDR1 is LNHNV, CDR2 YYDKDF, per germline (reference sequence). Trimming left V 5 bases short and J 6 bases short, with 14 bases between. Here the CDR3 reads CATSAPGGVEQYF. The CDR3 nucleotides read TGTGCCACCAGCGCCCCTGGCGGGGTCGAGCAGTACTTC.

The V and J genes are TRBV7-2 and TRBJ1-1; D unresolved. The CDR3 has 13 residues. Per germline, CDR1 SGHTA and CDR2 FQGNSA. V lost 1 base and J 3 bases, leaving 6 bases between the germline ends. CDR3 in amino acids: CASSLVVDTEAFF. The DNA of the CDR3 is TGTGCCAGCAGCTTAGTAGTGGACACTGAAGCTTTCTTT. Supplemented by reference TRBV7-2 and TRBJ1-1, the full variable domain reads GAGVSQSPSNKVTEKGKDVELRCDPISGHTALYWYRQSLGQGLEFLIYFQGNSAPDKSGLPSDRFSAERTGGSVSTLTIQRTQQEDSAVYLCASSLVVDTEAFFGQGTRLTVV.

The chain links TRBV28 to TRBJ2-7; the D gene is possibly TRBD2 (5 bases). Germline CDR1 MDHEN, CDR2 SYDVKM. V lost 10 bases and J lost 5, with 12 bases in between. This CDR3 region has 11 residues. The CDR3 spells CATHGVNEQYF. The DNA for the CDR3 is TGTGCCACCCACGGGGTCAACGAGCAGTACTTC.

This clone was observed a handful of times. The rearrangement links TRBV28 to TRBJ1-4; possible D gene TRBD1, 5 bases. V gave up 5 bases and J gave up 5 bases, with 15 bases separating them. Germline-derived CDR1 and CDR2 are MDHEN and SYDVKM. CDR3 length: 15 residues. The CDR3 sequence is CASSPALEGNEKLFF. Written as DNA, the CDR3 is TGTGCCAGCAGTCCGGCTTTGGAGGGGAATGAAAAACTGTTTTTT.

This clone was seen a single time. The chain carries TRBV6-5 and TRBJ1-1, with TRBD1 identical over 7 bases. J gave up 4 bases and V 5 bases, and 7 bases lay outside the gene matches. Germline CDR1 reads MNHEY; CDR2 reads SVGAGI. The CDR3 is made up of 14 amino acids. The CDR3 bases are TGTGCCAGCAGTCTCAGGGGGGAAAGCACTGAAGCTTTCTTT. Protein: CASSLRGESTEAFF.

This chain links TRBV10-3 with TRBJ1-2; D ambiguous. The germline CDR1 and CDR2 sequences are ENHRY and SYGVKD. Trimming removed 4 bases at V and 4 bases at J, with 10 bases between. The CDR3 spans 13 residues. The CDR3 DNA sequence: TGTGCCATCAGTGGGCTGGGCTCCTATGGCTACACCTTC. Residues: CAISGLGSYGYTF.

This clone was picked up a small number of times. The chain employs TRBV2 and TRBJ1-6; 9 positions agree with TRBD1. The CDR3 is 15 residues long. The trim removed 6 bases at V and 10 bases at J, leaving 10 bases unmatched. The germline CDR1 and CDR2 sequences are SNHLY and FYNNEI. CDR3 sequence (DNA): TGTGCCAGCAGGGAACCGGGACAGGGAGACTCACCCCTCCACTTT. Its protein product is CASREPGQGDSPLHF.

The CDR3: CASSLVTSGEETQYF. DNA for the CDR3: TGTGCCAGCAGCTTAGTGACTAGCGGGGAAGAGACCCAGTACTTC. The chain combines TRBV7-9 with TRBJ2-5, with TRBD2 matching 11 bases. Unmatched junction bases numbered 1, after V lost 1 base and J lost 3 bases. The CDR3 is 15 residues long. The germline gives CDR1 SEHNR, CDR2 FQNEAQ (reference sequence).

The V and J genes are TRBV29-1 and TRBJ2-3, with TRBD1 matching over 12 bases. V lost 5 bases, J lost 2 bases, and 11 bases stayed unmatched. CDR3 size: 17 residues. Germline values: CDR1 SQVTM, CDR2 ANQGSEA. CDR3 nucleotide sequence: TGCAGCGTTCCGGGACAGGGGGCGGGCGTTTTCACAGATACGCAGTATTTT. This sequence encodes CSVPGQGAGVFTDTQYF.

The chain joins TRBV11-3 to TRBJ1-1; maybe TRBD1 (5 bases). Germline values: CDR1 SGHNT, CDR2 YENEEA. The CDR3 runs 13 residues. V was trimmed by 1 base and J by 5 bases, leaving 8 bases between them. The CDR3 DNA reads TGTGCCAGCAGCTTAGTTGGGGCGACTGAAGCTTTCTTT. Translating it yields CASSLVGATEAFF.

The chain uses TRBV27 and TRBJ1-5; D might be TRBD1 (5 bases). The CDR3 loop spans 15 amino acids. V dropped 3 bases and J dropped 5 bases, with 14 bases sitting between them. Germline CDR1 and CDR2: MNHEY and SMNVEV (reference sequence). The CDR3 nucleotides are TGTGCCAGCAGTTTGGGGCCAGGAACACATCAGCCCCAGCATTTT. Its protein is CASSLGPGTHQPQHF.

The V call is TRBV7-8, the J call TRBJ1-2, with 7 bases that match TRBD1. This CDR3 has 15 residues. Trimming removed 6 bases from V and 3 bases from J; junction bases left unmatched: 10. Germline V lookup: CDR1 SGHVS, CDR2 FQNEAQ. The CDR3 nucleotides are TGTGCCAGCAGTTTAACGACAGGGCTGGACTATGGCTACACCTTC. Translating gives CASSLTTGLDYGYTF.

The CDR3 sequence: CASSTDSFGNQPQHF. The DNA for the CDR3 is TGTGCCAGCAGTACCGACTCCTTTGGCAATCAGCCCCAGCATTTT. The rearrangement joins TRBV6-5 to TRBJ1-5; no firm D call. Per germline, CDR1 MNHEY and CDR2 SVGAGI. V lost 5 bases to trimming and J lost 2 bases, with 13 bases between them. The CDR3 covers 15 residues.

This clone was detected once. V gene TRBV19 combines with J gene TRBJ1-6; D is unclear. With 3 bases removed from V and 9 bases from J, the gap between germline ends came to 6 bases. From germline, CDR1 is LNHDA and CDR2 SQIVND (reference sequence). This CDR3 is 12 amino acids long. The DNA for the CDR3 is TGTGCCAGTAGTATGGACTTTTCACCCCTCCACTTT. Protein product: CASSMDFSPLHF.

This chain links TRBV6-1 with TRBJ1-1; 9 bases agree with TRBD1. The J segment lost 5 bases and the V segment lost 2 bases, leaving 3 bases of the junction unmatched. The length of the CDR3 is 14 residues. Germline V gene data show CDR1 as MNHNS and CDR2 as SASEGT. For the CDR3, the DNA is TGTGCCAGCAGTGAAAGGACAGGGGTTACTGAAGCTTTCTTT. Translated, it gives CASSERTGVTEAFF.

This rearrangement joins TRBV6-5 to TRBJ1-3, with 8 bases that match TRBD1. V trimming: 0 bases; J trimming: 3 bases; junction bases outside the gene matches: 1. The V gene's germline CDR1 is MNHEY and CDR2 SVGAGI. The CDR3 runs to 15 residues. The CDR3 region is CASSYSGQGGNTIYF. CDR3 bases: TGTGCCAGCAGTTACTCAGGACAGGGTGGAAACACCATATATTTT.

The table lists this clone with a count of one. One end of the junction does not line up with germline, which may come from a read error. The V gene is TRBV5-6, the J gene TRBJ1-2; D might be TRBD1 (6 bases). The CDR3 loop spans 12 amino acids. Germline CDR1 and CDR2: SGHDT and YYEEEE. CDR3: CASSRDTLRDAF. The CDR3 region has the DNA TGTGCCAGCAGCCGGGACACCCTTCGCGACGCCTTC. Full variable domain (rest looked up from reference TRBV5-6 and TRBJ1-2): DAGVTQSPTHLIKTRGQQVTLRCSPKSGHDTVSWYQQALGQGPQFIFQYYEEEERQRGNFPDRFSGHQFPNYSSELNVNALLLGDSALYLCASSRDTLRDAFGSGTRLTVV.